Each of the 17 T cell receptor beta chains below was sequenced from the same sample in a study of cytotoxic CD8 clonotypes in ibrutinib-treated CLL (dated by TCRdb to 2020 to 2022). Read against the paper, the sample's time point label means: progressive disease on ibrutinib. The method behind the library was the immunoSEQ multiplex PCR assay. Held by TCRdb, this immuneACCESS table contains in-frame sequences only and omits some clones. Under half of the omission traces to an unresolved V gene where checked; the cause of the rest is unknown. Recorded for this sample are approximately 170,000 clones; 70% to 90% of them occurred a single time. The leading ten clones occupy over 2.5% of the sample. Material: PBMCs, obtained at disease progression, from a patient treated with ibrutinib. The receptor set was obtained from a human donor with chronic lymphocytic leukemia.

The genes are TRBV11-2 and TRBJ1-1; no definite D call. Between the trimmed V and J ends, which lost 2 bases and 0 bases, there was a span of 10 bases. The germline V gene has CDR1 SGHAT and CDR2 FQNNGV. The CDR3 loop spans 15 amino acids. CDR3 residues: CASSLISGVNTEAFF. The CDR3 DNA sequence: TGTGCCAGCAGCTTAATTAGCGGGGTGAACACTGAAGCTTTCTTT.

The CDR3 sequence: CASSHPGGSLYEQYF. CDR3 DNA: TGTGCCAGCAGCCATCCAGGGGGCTCCCTCTACGAGCAGTACTTC. The rearrangement joins TRBV4-2 to TRBJ2-7; 8 bases are shared with TRBD1. The CDR3 is 15 amino acids. V was pared by 3 bases and J by 3 bases, with 7 bases of the junction left unmatched. Germline V gene lookup returns CDR1 LGHNA and CDR2 YNFKEQ.

The CDR3 coding sequence is TGTGCCAGCAGCAAGACAGGCGGACTTTCCTACGAGCAGTACTTC. Amino acid sequence: CASSKTGGLSYEQYF. V gene TRBV28 combines with J gene TRBJ2-7; D is perhaps TRBD1 (6 bases). The length of the CDR3 is 15 residues. From germline, CDR1 is MDHEN and CDR2 SYDVKM. Trimming pared 6 bases from V and 1 base from J, leaving 16 bases between.

The rearrangement joins TRBV11-3 to TRBJ2-2; no definite D call. Germline CDR1 is SGHNT and CDR2 is YENEEA. V lost 4 bases, J lost 2 bases, and 11 bases lay in between. The CDR3 length is 15 residues. DNA of the CDR3: TGTGCCAGCAGCTCCACCCAGGTTAACACCGGGGAGCTGTTTTTT. Its translation: CASSSTQVNTGELFF.

The V gene is TRBV28, the J gene TRBJ1-3; D gene unclear. The length of the CDR3 is 16 residues. Trimming stripped 5 bases from V and 0 bases from J, with 14 bases between. Germline values: CDR1 MDHEN, CDR2 SYDVKM. CDR3 region: CASSSPDGSSGNTIYF. CDR3 coding DNA: TGTGCCAGCAGTAGCCCGGACGGCAGCTCTGGAAACACCATATATTTT.

The rearrangement links TRBV19 to TRBJ2-1; possibly TRBD1 for D (6 bases). This CDR3 region has 15 residues. Germline CDR1 LNHDA, CDR2 SQIVND (reference sequence). V was cut by 8 bases and J by 0 bases, with 14 bases left in between. DNA for the CDR3: TGTGCCAGTCATTACAGGGTCAACTCCTACAATGAGCAGTTCTTC. It translates to CASHYRVNSYNEQFF.

The chain is built from TRBV10-3 and TRBJ2-2; D may be TRBD1 (6 bases). From germline, CDR1 is ENHRY and CDR2 SYGVKD. Trimming left V 6 bases short and J 2 bases short, with 13 bases between. This CDR3 spans 15 amino acids. Here the CDR3 reads CAISQGSSNTGELFF. In DNA, the CDR3 is TGTGCCATCAGCCAGGGGAGTTCTAACACCGGGGAGCTGTTTTTT.

The chain carries TRBV9 and TRBJ2-1; TRBD1 matches 7 bases. J gave up 4 bases and V 4 bases, and 8 bases lay outside the gene matches. The length of the CDR3 is 15 residues. In germline, CDR1 is SGDLS, CDR2 YYNGEE. DNA for the CDR3: TGTGCCAGCAGCCTGCCCGGACAGGCGTACAATGAGCAGTTCTTC. It specifies CASSLPGQAYNEQFF.

This chain uses TRBV7-2 with TRBJ2-7; D gene unclear. This CDR3 contains 13 residues. CDR1 is SGHTA and CDR2 is FQGNSA in the germline V gene. Trimming took off 2 bases at V and 0 bases at J, with 5 bases between the two ends. CDR3 protein: CASSLKISYEQYF. The CDR3 DNA follows: TGTGCCAGCAGCTTAAAAATCTCCTACGAGCAGTACTTC.

This chain uses TRBV7-9 with TRBJ1-1; TRBD1 matches 8 bases. The CDR3 runs 17 residues. J was trimmed by 1 base and V by 2 bases; bases with no gene match: 9. Per germline, CDR1 SEHNR and CDR2 FQNEAQ (reference sequence). CDR3 in DNA: TGTGCCAGCAGCTTAAGCAGGGGGCGGCAAACGAACACTGAAGCTTTCTTT. Its protein product is CASSLSRGRQTNTEAFF.

The chain is built from TRBV28 and TRBJ1-2; D uncertain. The CDR3 has 12 amino acids. The V and J ends lost 6 bases and 8 bases respectively, with 13 bases between them. CDR1 and CDR2 from the germline V gene are MDHEN and SYDVKM. CDR3 sequence reads: CASSPAVRGYTF. The CDR3, as DNA: TGTGCCAGCAGCCCTGCGGTGAGGGGCTACACCTTC.

CDR3 loop: CASSYSPGQNTEAFF. The CDR3 DNA reads as TGTGCCAGCAGTTACTCGCCGGGGCAGAACACTGAAGCTTTCTTT. The chain uses TRBV6-6 and TRBJ1-1, with D perhaps TRBD1 (5 bases). The germline gives CDR1 MNHNY, CDR2 SVGAGI (reference sequence). The CDR3 is 15 residues long. Trimming removed 0 bases from V and 1 base from J, with 9 bases in between.

V gene TRBV25-1 combines with J gene TRBJ1-6, with D perhaps TRBD1 (6 bases). The germline V gene has CDR1 MGHDK and CDR2 SYGVNS. The CDR3 is made up of 16 amino acids. With 4 bases removed from V and 9 bases from J, the gap between germline ends came to 19 bases. The CDR3 region is CASSGPRGSVSSPLHF. In DNA form, the CDR3 reads TGTGCCAGCAGTGGACCCAGGGGATCAGTCTCTTCACCCCTCCACTTT.

V gene TRBV5-4 combines with J gene TRBJ2-7; either TRBD1 or TRBD2 may supply D (5 bases each). There are 16 residues in the CDR3. Germline CDR1 is SGHNT and CDR2 is YYREEE (reference sequence). The V and J ends lost 0 bases and 1 base respectively, with 14 bases between them. This CDR3 is CASSLVGTSTSYEQYF. The DNA for the CDR3 is TGTGCCAGCAGCTTGGTAGGGACCAGTACGTCCTACGAGCAGTACTTC.

The chain is built from TRBV7-2 and TRBJ2-1; D uncertain. This CDR3 has 14 amino acids. With 4 bases removed from V and 4 bases from J, the gap between germline ends came to 11 bases. Germline values: CDR1 SGHTA, CDR2 FQGNSA. The CDR3 DNA follows: TGTGCCAGCAGCTACCCGGGTATTTACAATGAGCAGTTCTTC. Protein: CASSYPGIYNEQFF.

The chain joins TRBV19 to TRBJ2-7; D is ambiguous. V dropped 4 bases and J dropped 4 bases, with 11 bases sitting between them. Germline CDR1 reads LNHDA; CDR2 reads SQIVND (reference sequence). The CDR3 consists of 13 residues. CDR3 loop: CASSTRLWYEQYF. The CDR3 coding sequence is TGTGCCAGTAGTACCCGTCTGTGGTACGAGCAGTACTTC.

This chain joins TRBV6-5 and TRBJ1-2; possibly TRBD1 for D (6 bases). The length of the CDR3 is 12 residues. The germline gives CDR1 MNHEY, CDR2 SVGAGI. V shed 8 bases and J shed 7 bases, with 14 bases lying between them. Here the CDR3 DNA reads TGTGCCAGCCAACAGGGAGGGGGTGGCTACACCTTC. Its translation is CASQQGGGGYTF.